Below, one T cell receptor (beta chain) is given with its context. The antigen it recognizes is unknown. Base quality data are lacking; no much larger clone is found one base away. The data were taken from a study of blood T cell repertoires in COVID-19 (dated by TCRdb to 2020 to 2022). The study in broad terms: Collaborator samples came from the United States, Italy and Spain and covered acute and convalescent phases of COVID-19. The material from the prospective study consisted of cDNA or gDNA derived from T cells, B-cell-depleted T cells, or PBMCs. Deeply sampled blood TCRbeta repertoires from subjects exposed to, actively infected with, or recovered from COVID-19 were included in the dataset. HLA class I and class II types, where available, came from metadata supplied by the sample provider rather than from assay-based typing. The samples were drawn from two sources: the first 160 participants of the ongoing ImmuneRACE study, and 950 to 1,500 subjects contributed by 6 global collaborators. The repertoires were made available in a free public database intended to serve as a resource for research on the immune response to SARS-CoV-2. Nearly every sample came with metadata listing a de-identified subject ID, COVID-19 status, age in years and sex.

The collaborating institutions used their own protocols to collect whole blood in K2EDTA tubes. For TCRbeta analysis, collaborators shipped samples in one of three forms: frozen whole blood, isolated PBMCs, or DNA extracted from either of those sample types. Summary of the overall study and its limitations: Clinical and demographic metadata were provided uncurated, with the amount varying by source and participant.

The immunoSEQ Assay, a bias-controlled multiplex PCR, was used to amplify TCRbeta CDR3 regions from genomic DNA. As for the original processing: Nucleated cell counts per sample were estimated from amplification of reference gene primers within the assay. To quantify the absolute abundance of each unique TCRbeta CDR3 rearrangement, sequence reads were collapsed and filtered. For each sample, productive Simpson clonality was calculated by taking the square root of Simpson's diversity index across productive rearrangements. TCRdb took this table from immuneACCESS and kept in-frame rearrangements with V and J called. Such tables lack part of the clones; where checked against another copy, unresolved V genes explain under half of the gap, and the rest is unexplained. The DNA was the basis for D and trimming; V, J and clone size are from that table. This sample has 90,000 or so clones in its table, and 86% of those were observed once. Of the sample, 25% falls within the top ten clones.

The clonotype originates from a human donor in a cohort sampled during active COVID-19. Sequenced material: peripheral blood.

The bases are TGCGCCAGCAGCCTAGCGAGGGCCTTCTCCTACGAGCAGTACTTC. This yields the protein CASSLARAFSYEQYF. The V and J segments used are TRBV4-3 and TRBJ2-7, with a tentative D gene TRBD2 over 5 matching bases. The germline V gene specifies LGHNA as CDR1 and YSLEER as CDR2. Between the V and J ends, shortened by 4 bases and 0 bases respectively, the junction contains 13 bases. The CDR3 has 15 amino acids, counting the end cysteine and phenylalanine. The CDR3 DNA has 45 bases and is translated from base 1.